The entry that follows covers one T cell receptor beta chain sequence. Antigen unknown. An end of the junction differs from the germline gene, which may be a read error. The sample is drawn from a study of T-cell memory formation after mild COVID-19. Study-wide context: Among the donors, TCR clusters were largely specific to each donor. General study results and limits: Memory sampled before infection contained some responding clones, suggesting cross-reactive memory joined.

This CDR3 contains 12 residues. Germline V gene sequence: CDR1 DFQATT, CDR2 SNEGSKA (reference sequence). Barcoded TCR alpha and TCR beta cDNA libraries with UMIs came from 5'RACE using constant-segment primers. MiXCR, applied by TCRdb to the 5' RACE reads, yields one record per CDR3 protein. The sample holds around 53,000 distinct CDR3 sequences; over 9% are singletons and the top ten take roughly a quarter. Sequencing was carried out using PBMCs or a T cell subset sorted from them (not recorded which). The rearrangement joins TRBV20-1 to TRBJ2-3; D unresolved. The clonotype originates from a man between 18 and 35 years old who had mild COVID-19 (a few samples of this study predate the infection). Cell type and time point are not known. CDR3 bases: TGCAGTGCAAGAGTAGGCCCAGATACGCAGTATTTT. Translation gives CSARVGPDTQYF.